These 29 T cell receptor beta chains were sequenced from one sample in a study of blood T cell repertoires in COVID-19 (dated by TCRdb to about 2020). Libraries were constructed by the immunoSEQ multiplex PCR assay. TCRdb provides this immuneACCESS table in a form limited to in-frame rearrangements. Some clones are lacking; in checked studies, under half of them reflect an unresolved V gene, and why the rest are absent is not known. In all, the sample holds some 270,000 clones, and 80% to 90% of those were seen once. The top ten constitute approximately 6.6% of the sample. The specimen was PBMCs or T cells enriched from blood (not recorded which). The receptors were sampled from a woman aged 45 to 65 who had been exposed to COVID-19.

This clone was seen once. The J gene is TRBJ2-3, the V gene TRBV9, with TRBD2 identical over 14 bases. The trim removed 0 bases at V and 6 bases at J, leaving 3 bases unmatched. CDR3 length: 16 amino acids. Germline V gene lookup returns CDR1 SGDLS and CDR2 YYNGEE. The CDR3 loop reads CASSVGLAGGPDTQYF. CDR3 in DNA: TGTGCCAGCAGCGTAGGACTAGCGGGGGGGCCGGATACGCAGTATTTT.

V gene TRBV7-8 combines with J gene TRBJ2-5; tentative D call: TRBD2 (6 bases). V gave up 0 bases and J gave up 1 base, with 9 bases separating them. CDR1 is SGHVS and CDR2 is FQNEAQ in the germline V gene. CDR3 length: 15 amino acids. CDR3 sequence reads: CASSLASGVQETQYF. The DNA of the CDR3 is TGTGCCAGCAGCTTAGCTTCGGGGGTCCAAGAGACCCAGTACTTC.

This clone has just a few counts. Other DNA sequences of this sample code for an identical CDR3. The chain recombines TRBV9 with TRBJ1-1; D call uncertain. V lost 0 bases and J lost 1, with 4 bases in between. The CDR3 sequence is 13 residues long. CDR1 is SGDLS and CDR2 is YYNGEE in the germline V gene. As DNA, the CDR3 is TGTGCCAGCAGCGTAGTGAGGAACACTGAAGCTTTCTTT. Amino acid sequence: CASSVVRNTEAFF.

This clone has just a few counts. The chain employs TRBV29-1 and TRBJ1-1; D possibly corresponds to TRBD1 (6 bases). Trimming left V 7 bases short and J 5 bases short, with 14 bases between. This CDR3 spans 12 amino acids. Germline V gives CDR1 SQVTM, CDR2 ANQGSEA. The DNA of the CDR3 is TGCAGCGCCCCGGACGGGACAACTGAAGCTTTCTTT. This sequence encodes CSAPDGTTEAFF.

This chain joins TRBV27 and TRBJ2-3; 12 positions match TRBD2. Germline trimming cut 4 bases from V and 1 base from J; bases unmatched to any gene: 3. Germline V gene lookup returns CDR1 MNHEY and CDR2 SMNVEV (reference sequence). The CDR3 runs to 16 residues. As DNA, the CDR3 is TGTGCCAGCAGTTCACGACTAGCGGGGGGCACAGATACGCAGTATTTT. Translated, it gives CASSSRLAGGTDTQYF.

Comment on this clone: A read error may account for a junction end that differs from germline. The chain joins TRBV7-2 to TRBJ1-2; D uncertain. CDR1 SGHTA and CDR2 FQGNSA come from the germline V gene. This CDR3 region has 15 residues. The CDR3 is CASSLDSNPGYGYTF. The CDR3, as DNA: TGTGCCAGCAGTTTAGACTCTAACCCGGGCTATGGCTACACCTTC.

The V gene is TRBV12-3 or TRBV12-4, the J gene TRBJ1-1; D unresolved. V was cut by 3 bases and J by 4 bases, with 6 bases left in between. The CDR3 length is 12 residues. The CDR3 region is CASSLVATEAFF. CDR3 coding DNA: TGTGCCAGCAGTTTGGTGGCCACTGAAGCTTTCTTT.

Only a few counts were recorded for this clone. The gene calls are TRBV29-1 and TRBJ2-3, with D possibly matching TRBD2 (6 bases). The germline V gene encodes CDR1 SQVTM and CDR2 ANQGSEA. This CDR3 contains 12 residues. The CDR3 sequence is CAEEGQGDTQYF. The CDR3 nucleotides are TGCGCAGAGGAGGGGCAGGGCGATACGCAGTATTTT.

This sequence joins TRBV19 and TRBJ1-1; perhaps TRBD1 as D (5 bases). Germline V CDR1 and CDR2: LNHDA, SQIVND (reference sequence). Between the trimmed V and J ends, which lost 3 bases and 5 bases, there was a span of 13 bases. The CDR3 consists of 14 residues. CDR3 bases: TGTGCCAGTAGTATGGGTCAGGGTGAAACTGAAGCTTTCTTT. Translation: CASSMGQGETEAFF.

The table lists this clone with a few counts. The rearrangement uses TRBV2 and TRBJ2-7, with D maybe TRBD2 (6 bases). Germline CDR1 SNHLY, CDR2 FYNNEI. The CDR3 length is 15 residues. Trimming stripped 4 bases from V and 0 bases from J, with 13 bases between. The CDR3 is CASSVLDGSSYEQYF. DNA of the CDR3: TGTGCCAGCAGTGTTTTGGACGGGAGCTCCTACGAGCAGTACTTC.

The rearrangement links TRBV9 to TRBJ1-3; 7 positions match TRBD1. After removal of 3 bases from V and 0 bases from J, the junction contained 3 bases not matched to a gene. The germline gives CDR1 SGDLS, CDR2 YYNGEE. This CDR3 is 15 amino acids long. The CDR3 is CASSATGSSGNTIYF. The CDR3, as DNA: TGTGCCAGCAGCGCGACAGGGAGCTCTGGAAACACCATATATTTT.

V is TRBV9 and J is TRBJ2-7; D is possibly TRBD1 (7 bases). V lost 0 bases to trimming and J lost 0 bases, with 10 bases between them. Germline V CDR1 and CDR2: SGDLS, YYNGEE. The CDR3 is made up of 15 amino acids. The CDR3 DNA reads TGTGCCAGCAGCGTAGGGAGGGGGCCCTCCTACGAGCAGTACTTC. It encodes CASSVGRGPSYEQYF. Full variable domain (outside the CDR3, taken from reference TRBV9 and TRBJ2-7): DSGVTQTPKHLITATGQRVTLRCSPRSGDLSVYWYQQSLDQGLQFLIQYYNGEERAKGNILERFSAQQFPDLHSELNLSSLELGDSALYFCASSVGRGPSYEQYFGPGTRLTVT.

The chain combines TRBV7-2 with TRBJ1-5; possible D gene TRBD1, 5 bases. The V gene's germline CDR1 is SGHTA and CDR2 FQGNSA. CDR3 length equals 13 residues. Trimming took off 6 bases at V and 5 bases at J, with 11 bases between the two ends. The chain's CDR3 is CASSLTGDQPQHF. CDR3 nucleotide sequence: TGTGCCAGCAGTCTAACAGGCGATCAGCCCCAGCATTTT.

The chain combines TRBV4-1 with TRBJ2-1, with D possibly matching TRBD2 (7 bases). V lost 4 bases, J lost 5 bases, and 15 bases lay in between. The length of the CDR3 is 15 residues. CDR1 and CDR2 (germline): MGHRA, YSYEKL. This CDR3 reads CASSPGGLKDNEQFF. DNA for the CDR3: TGCGCCAGCAGCCCGGGGGGCTTGAAAGACAATGAGCAGTTCTTC.

CDR3 sequence: CASPLGVNTEAFF. CDR3 bases: TGTGCCAGCCCCTTAGGGGTGAACACTGAAGCTTTCTTT. The chain links TRBV21-1 to TRBJ1-1; TRBD1 reflects the table's D call only, with no check against the DNA. TRBV21-1 is termed a pseudogene. The CDR3 consists of 13 residues.

The table lists this clone with a count of one. The V and J genes are TRBV19 and TRBJ2-7, with D possibly matching TRBD1 (5 bases). CDR1 is LNHDA, CDR2 SQIVND, per germline (reference sequence). V was shortened by 5 bases and J by 0 bases, with 11 bases between the two germline ends. The CDR3 has 14 amino acids. CDR3 nucleotides: TGTGCCAGTAGTCCTCGCACAGGCTCCTACGAGCAGTACTTC. Translation gives CASSPRTGSYEQYF.

The CDR3: CASNRAGGGADTQYF. The DNA for the CDR3 is TGTGCCAGCAACAGAGCGGGGGGGGGCGCAGATACGCAGTATTTT. The rearrangement joins TRBV7-2 to TRBJ2-3, with 10 bases aligning to TRBD2. This CDR3 has 15 residues. Per germline, CDR1 SGHTA and CDR2 FQGNSA. V shed 7 bases, J shed 4 bases, and the junction held 8 bases outside the gene matches.

CDR3 bases: TGTGCCGCCCAGCGGGGGGGTTCCGGAGAGCAGTACTTC. Encoded protein: CAAQRGGSGEQYF. V is TRBV28 and J is TRBJ2-7; 10 bases line up with TRBD2. With V trimmed by 11 bases and J by 7 bases, 11 bases remained unmatched. This CDR3 comprises 13 residues. Germline-derived CDR1 and CDR2 are MDHEN and SYDVKM. The full variable domain, rest sourced from reference TRBV28 and TRBJ2-7, is DVKVTQSSRYLVKRTGEKVFLECVQDMDHENMFWYRQDPGLGLRLIYFSYDVKMKEKGDIPEGYSVSREKKERFSLILESASTNQTSMYLCAAQRGGSGEQYFGPGTRLTVT.

The chain has TRBV27 and TRBJ1-4, with 10 bases matching TRBD1. CDR3 length: 16 residues. CDR1 and CDR2 (germline): MNHEY, SMNVEV (reference sequence). The V gene end was trimmed by 6 bases and the J gene end by 6 bases; junction bases not matched to a gene: 10. The CDR3 here is CASRVLAGTGDEKLFF. The CDR3 DNA reads TGTGCCAGCAGAGTCCTGGCCGGGACAGGGGATGAAAAACTGTTTTTT.

The CDR3 DNA reads as TGCGCCAGCAGCTCAGATTCCGGGACTAGCGGTATGTTCCAGGAGACCCAGTACTTC. Its protein is CASSSDSGTSGMFQETQYF. The rearrangement joins TRBV5-1 to TRBJ2-5, with 11 bases aligning to TRBD2. The CDR3 runs 19 residues. V dropped 3 bases and J dropped 5; count of bases not matched to a gene: 18. CDR1 is SGHRS and CDR2 is YFSETQ in the germline V gene.

This sequence joins TRBV28 and TRBJ1-4; possible D gene TRBD1, 6 bases. V was pared by 3 bases and J by 13 bases, with 24 bases between. Looked up from germline, CDR1 is MDHEN and CDR2 is SYDVKM. The CDR3 is made up of 16 amino acids. The CDR3 DNA reads TGTGCCAGCAGTTTTAGTATCAGGGGCACGCCGGGGGGACTGTTTTTT. It is translated as CASSFSIRGTPGGLFF.

The chain is built from TRBV6-5 and TRBJ2-1; a weak D match, TRBD1 (5 bases). The germline CDR1 and CDR2 sequences are MNHEY and SVGAGI. V lost 2 bases and J 4 bases, leaving 9 bases between the germline ends. The CDR3 runs to 14 residues. The CDR3 bases are TGTGCCAGCAGTTACAGGGGCGGATACAATGAGCAGTTCTTC. It specifies CASSYRGGYNEQFF.

The chain employs TRBV14 and TRBJ1-2; D ambiguous. The CDR3 is made up of 13 amino acids. Germline values: CDR1 SGHDN, CDR2 FVKESK. The V end was cut by 1 base, the J end by 8 bases, with 11 bases between. CDR3 DNA sequence: TGTGCCAGCAGCCAAGGCGCCTTGAAGGGCTACACCTTC. This encodes CASSQGALKGYTF.

The genes are TRBV7-9 and TRBJ1-1, with D uncertain. With 2 bases removed from V and 3 bases from J, the gap between germline ends came to 13 bases. CDR1 is SEHNR and CDR2 is FQNEAQ in the germline V gene (reference sequence). This CDR3 region has 15 residues. The CDR3 loop is CASSLKEGRHTEAFF. For the CDR3, the DNA is TGTGCCAGCAGCTTAAAGGAGGGTCGTCACACTGAAGCTTTCTTT.

This chain's CDR3 is CASRRQGGNEKLFF. The CDR3 nucleotides are TGTGCCAGCAGGAGACAGGGGGGAAATGAAAAACTGTTTTTT. V is TRBV2 and J is TRBJ1-4; 9 nucleotides align to TRBD1. The CDR3 consists of 14 residues. Germline-derived CDR1 and CDR2 are SNHLY and FYNNEI. The junction had 4 bases not matched to a gene; V was cut back by 6 bases and J by 5 bases.

The chain combines TRBV6-5 with TRBJ2-1; 7 nucleotides align to TRBD2. The length of the CDR3 is 16 residues. V shed 4 bases and J 0 bases; nucleotides not matched to a gene: 6. Germline CDR1 reads MNHEY; CDR2 reads SVGAGI. CDR3 sequence: CASSSQGGSSYNEQFF. Written as DNA, the CDR3 is TGTGCCAGCAGTTCCCAGGGCGGGAGCTCCTACAATGAGCAGTTCTTC.

The genes are TRBV5-1 and TRBJ1-1; 8 nucleotides match TRBD1. Germline loops: CDR1 SGHRS, CDR2 YFSETQ. Trimming cost V 7 bases and J 4 bases; bases outside gene matches: 6. The CDR3 is made up of 13 amino acids. CDR3 nucleotide sequence: TGCGCCAGCGACAGGGGAAAGGGCACTGAAGCTTTCTTT. This encodes CASDRGKGTEAFF. Supplemented by reference TRBV5-1 and TRBJ1-1, the full variable domain reads KAGVTQTPRYLIKTRGQQVTLSCSPISGHRSVSWYQQTPGQGLQFLFEYFSETQRNKGNFPGRFSGRQFSNSRSEMNVSTLELGDSALYLCASDRGKGTEAFFGQGTRLTVV.

The V gene is TRBV13, the J gene TRBJ1-2; D is possibly TRBD1 (5 bases). V was trimmed by 4 bases and J by 0 bases, leaving 12 bases between them. CDR1 PRHDT and CDR2 FYEKMQ come from the germline V gene (reference sequence). This CDR3 spans 15 amino acids. The CDR3 bases are TGTGCCAGCAGCTCCCGGGGGTTTTCTAACTATGGCTACACCTTC. This gives the protein CASSSRGFSNYGYTF. The variable domain in full, with the rest retrieved from reference TRBV13 and TRBJ1-2, is AAGVIQSPRHLIKEKRETATLKCYPIPRHDTVYWYQQGPGQDPQFLISFYEKMQSDKGSIPDRFSAQQFSDYHSELNMSSLELGDSALYFCASSSRGFSNYGYTFGSGTRLTVV.

The chain employs TRBV9 and TRBJ1-6; 7 nucleotides line up with TRBD1. The germline V gene encodes CDR1 SGDLS and CDR2 YYNGEE. The CDR3 consists of 14 residues. J was trimmed by 8 bases and V by 5 bases; bases with no gene match: 7. CDR3 DNA: TGTGCCAGCAGTCGACAGGGTGTGTATTCACCCCTCCACTTT. Its protein product is CASSRQGVYSPLHF.